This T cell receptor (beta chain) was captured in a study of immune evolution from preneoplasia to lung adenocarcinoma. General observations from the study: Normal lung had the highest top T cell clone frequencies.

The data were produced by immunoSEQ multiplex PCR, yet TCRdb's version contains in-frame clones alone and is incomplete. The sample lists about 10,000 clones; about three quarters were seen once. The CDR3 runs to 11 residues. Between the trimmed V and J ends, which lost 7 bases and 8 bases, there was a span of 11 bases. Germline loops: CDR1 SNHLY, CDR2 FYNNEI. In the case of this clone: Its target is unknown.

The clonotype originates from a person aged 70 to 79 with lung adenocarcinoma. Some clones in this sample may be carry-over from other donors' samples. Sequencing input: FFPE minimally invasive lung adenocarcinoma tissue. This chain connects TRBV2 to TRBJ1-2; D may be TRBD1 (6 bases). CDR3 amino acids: CASNRVRGYTF. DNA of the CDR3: TGTGCCAGCAACAGGGTTCGGGGCTACACCTTC.